This T cell receptor (beta chain) was identified during a study of Graves' ophthalmopathy and Graves' hyperthyroidism. Study-level points and caveats: In predicting ophthalmopathy progression, the model reached over 55% sensitivity and 72% to 80% specificity.

The germline V and J ends were trimmed by 1 base and 7 bases, with 13 bases remaining between them. The CDR3 loop spans 14 amino acids. A word on this clonotype: Antigen: not known.

TCR beta CDR3 amplification used RNA transcripts. The library came from an HTBI-primed first-round RT-PCR and a second-round multiplex PCR. TCRdb reanalysed the multiplex PCR reads using MiXCR and keeps one entry per CDR3 protein. Of some 400,000 distinct CDR3 sequences listed, approximately 20% are singletons. In this cohort, patients with other autoimmune diseases, uncontrolled infections, pregnancy or lactation were excluded. Isolation of PBMCs was performed using roughly 10 ml of fresh peripheral blood. This TCR came from a woman aged 18-29 years with Graves' ophthalmopathy. The sample taken for sequencing was peripheral blood. The chain employs TRBV12-3 or TRBV12-4 and TRBJ1-2; possible D gene TRBD1, 5 bases. The CDR3 region is CASSLGQGDFGYTF. The CDR3 nucleotides read TGTGCCAGCAGTTTAGGTCAGGGAGACTTTGGCTACACCTTC.